The 13 T cell receptor beta chains presented below share a single source sample, sequenced in a study. A single record per CDR3 protein comes from TCRdb applying MiXCR to the 5' RACE reads. The table has 50,000 to 80,000 distinct CDR3 sequences, approximately 23% seen once. Material for sequencing was memory CD4+ T cells sorted from a lymph node. Subset indicated: memory CD4+ T cells, CD4+CD45RO+CD25-. These receptors were collected from a female donor with breast cancer.

This clonotype came up many times. V gene TRBV7-2 combines with J gene TRBJ1-1; the D is unclear. The CDR3 totals 14 residues. Trimming removed 8 bases from V and 4 bases from J, with 17 bases in between. Per the germline V gene, CDR1 is SGHTA and CDR2 is FQGNSA. DNA of the CDR3: TGTGCCAGCGGACGGATTGTGGGCGGCACTGAAGCTTTCTTT. Amino acid sequence: CASGRIVGGTEAFF.

CDR3 region: CASRITDTQYF. DNA for the CDR3: TGTGCCAGCAGGATAACAGATACGCAGTATTTT. The rearrangement joins TRBV28 to TRBJ2-3; D is unresolved. The CDR3 totals 11 residues. CDR1 is MDHEN, CDR2 SYDVKM, per germline. V gave up 6 bases and J gave up 3 bases, with 4 bases separating them.

The CDR3 DNA follows: TGTGCCAGCAGTCCAACAGGGGGCGCCCGGCCCCAGCATTTT. Its protein is CASSPTGGARPQHF. The chain is built from TRBV12-3 or TRBV12-4 and TRBJ1-5, with 9 bases lining up with TRBD1. J gave up 9 bases and V 5 bases, and 8 bases lay outside the gene matches. The CDR3 is made up of 14 amino acids.

This chain links TRBV6-1 with TRBJ1-2; no definite D call. Trimming took off 5 bases at V and 0 bases at J, with 16 bases between the two ends. The CDR3 has 16 residues. In germline, CDR1 is MNHNS, CDR2 SASEGT. CDR3 loop: CASSPTRSPSNYGYTF. As DNA, the CDR3 is TGTGCCAGCAGTCCCACTAGAAGTCCGTCTAACTATGGCTACACCTTC.

As for this clonotype: An end of the junction does not agree with germline; a read error may underlie this. The rearrangement links TRBV12-5 to TRBJ2-1; 7 nucleotides agree with TRBD1. This CDR3 contains 12 residues. The germline V gene encodes CDR1 LGHNT and CDR2 FRNRAP. The CDR3 reads CASGTGLGEQIF. CDR3 in DNA: TGTGCTAGTGGGACAGGGCTGGGGGAGCAGATCTTC.

This clonotype was observed a handful of times. The chain employs TRBV5-6 and TRBJ2-6, with D perhaps TRBD1 (6 bases). The germline V gene has CDR1 SGHDT and CDR2 YYEEEE. Trimming took off 4 bases at V and 1 base at J, with 9 bases between the two ends. This CDR3 has 15 amino acids. The CDR3 is CASSAQGSGANVLTF. Here the CDR3 DNA reads TGTGCCAGCAGCGCCCAGGGGTCTGGGGCCAACGTCCTGACTTTC.

The chain is built from TRBV7-9 and TRBJ2-3; possible D gene TRBD2, 5 bases. From germline, CDR1 is SEHNR and CDR2 FQNEAQ (reference sequence). The CDR3 has 15 residues. Trimming took 6 bases from V and 8 from J, leaving 21 bases between them. CDR3 in DNA: TGTGCCAGCAGTCTATTGCGTGGCCGGGAAAGTACGCAGTATTTT. Residues: CASSLLRGRESTQYF.

At least ten counts were recorded for this clonotype. The chain combines TRBV4-2 with TRBJ1-2; a possible D gene is TRBD1 (5 bases). V dropped 4 bases and J dropped 0 bases, with 12 bases sitting between them. The CDR3 has 15 amino acids. The germline gives CDR1 LGHNA, CDR2 YNFKEQ. CDR3 amino acids: CASSRGRNTNYGYTF. The DNA for the CDR3 is TGTGCCAGCAGCCGGGGACGGAATACTAACTATGGCTACACCTTC.

As for this clonotype: Its ends do not fully match the called genes, so a read error is possible. This chain links TRBV3-1 with TRBJ2-3; D gene unclear. The CDR3 is made up of 15 amino acids. Germline V gene sequence: CDR1 LGHDT, CDR2 YNNKEL (reference sequence). The CDR3 DNA sequence: TGTTCCAGCAGCCTCCCCTACGCTGGCACAGATACGCAGTATTTT. This gives the protein CSSSLPYAGTDTQYF.

The sample holds a few counts of this clonotype. This chain connects TRBV3-1 to TRBJ2-1; D is unresolved. The CDR3 sequence is 14 residues long. Trimming took off 0 bases at V and 9 bases at J, with 12 bases between the two ends. Germline V gene lookup returns CDR1 LGHDT and CDR2 YNNKEL (reference sequence). This CDR3 is CASSQESGSIEQFF. The CDR3 coding sequence is TGTGCCAGCAGCCAAGAGAGTGGGTCGATTGAGCAGTTCTTC.

This clonotype appeared many times. Mismatch with germline at one junction end may stem from a read error. The chain recombines TRBV20-1 with TRBJ2-7; TRBD1 matches at 8 bases. This CDR3 contains 14 residues. The germline V gene encodes CDR1 DFQATT and CDR2 SNEGSKA (reference sequence). In nucleotides, the CDR3 is TGCAGTGCTGAGCTAGGGACAGGCTCCGACGAGCAGTACTTC. It is translated as CSAELGTGSDEQYF.

The CDR3 is CASTPTFGGYTF. As DNA, the CDR3 is TGTGCCAGCACGCCCACGTTCGGAGGCTACACCTTC. The chain combines TRBV7-2 with TRBJ1-2, with no clear D. The CDR3 runs to 12 residues. Trimming stripped 7 bases from V and 8 bases from J, with 14 bases between. From germline, CDR1 is SGHTA and CDR2 FQGNSA.

This clonotype is deemed medium-sized (0.01 to 0.1%). V usage is TRBV20-1 and J usage is TRBJ2-3; 9 bases match TRBD2. There are 17 residues in the CDR3. Germline CDR1 DFQATT, CDR2 SNEGSKA (reference sequence). V lost 0 bases and J lost 1; bases outside the gene matches: 8. Written as DNA, the CDR3 is TGCAGTGCTAGAGATAACGAGAGGACTAGCGGCACAGATACGCAGTATTTT. This encodes CSARDNERTSGTDTQYF.